This TCR beta chain comes out of a study of CD8 T cells in Susac syndrome. V was shortened by 1 base and J by 8 bases, with 15 bases between the two germline ends. In germline, CDR1 is GTSNPN, CDR2 SVGIG (reference sequence). The CDR3 loop spans 14 amino acids. Reverse transcription of 0.5 to 1 ug RNA was performed with random hexamers. Using its own MiXCR run on the immunoSEQ multiplex PCR reads, TCRdb lists one record per CDR3 protein. Of around 170,000 distinct CDR3 sequences in the sample, around 95% were seen once. General study findings and limits: The study recognized that the number of individuals in its TCR sequencing and HLA analysis was relatively small.

About this clonotype itself: Its antigen is unknown.

Sequencing of TCR beta was carried out in blood CD8+ and CD4+ T cells. The sample consisted of CD4+ T cells from PBMCs. The sequence came from a human donor with Susac syndrome. The chain recombines TRBV30 with TRBJ1-3, with D possibly being TRBD1 (5 bases). The CDR3 bases are TGTGCCTGGAGTGGTAGGGGCTCCGGGGACACCATATATTTT. This sequence encodes CAWSGRGSGDTIYF. Variable domain in full (rest from reference TRBV30 and TRBJ1-3): SQTIHQWPATLVQPVGSPLSLECTVEGTSNPNLYWYRQAAGRGLQLLFYSVGIGQISSEVPQNLSASRPQDRQFILSSKKLLLSDSGFYLCAWSGRGSGDTIYFGEGSWLTVV.